Listed below are T cell receptor beta chains from one sample, sequenced in a study of Graves' ophthalmopathy and Graves' hyperthyroidism. TCRdb fed the multiplex PCR reads into MiXCR, producing one record per CDR3 protein. The table has under 200,000 distinct CDR3 sequences, less than 45% seen once. Input material: peripheral blood. The origin of the receptors is a woman in her forties with Graves' ophthalmopathy. Each CDR3 is given with its conserved first and last residue. Each record gives: J gene, V gene, CDR3 protein.

J: TRBJ1-5
V: TRBV7-2
CDR3: CAISYQGNQPQHF

J: TRBJ1-1
V: TRBV12-3/TRBV12-4
CDR3: CASSKRQGGNTEAFF

J: TRBJ1-1
V: TRBV6-1
CDR3: CASSGRDRSTEAFF

J: TRBJ2-4
V: TRBV11-2
CDR3: CASSRTGYIQYF

J: TRBJ2-7
V: TRBV15
CDR3: CATSRGRSSYEQYF

J: TRBJ1-5
V: TRBV19
CDR3: CASSRGDRTLF

J: TRBJ1-2
V: TRBV12-3/TRBV12-4
CDR3: CASSLNQGFGYTF

J: TRBJ2-7
V: TRBV28
CDR3: CASSFRAEGSYEQYF

J: TRBJ2-7
V: TRBV28
CDR3: CASRTPLDYEQYF

J: TRBJ1-1
V: TRBV7-2
CDR3: CASSLAPSLMNTEAFF

J: TRBJ1-2
V: TRBV15
CDR3: CATSRDSGTGYGYTF

J: TRBJ1-3
V: TRBV12-3/TRBV12-4
CDR3: CASASSLRGNTIYF

J: TRBJ1-5
V: TRBV7-9
CDR3: CASTPGVDQPQHF

J: TRBJ2-7
V: TRBV29-1
CDR3: CSVAEVYEQYF

J: TRBJ1-5
V: TRBV20-1
CDR3: CSATTGYQPQHF

J: TRBJ2-7
V: TRBV4-1
CDR3: CANSQVLGTTYEQYF

J: TRBJ1-2
V: TRBV6-5
CDR3: CASSYSGQDGYTF

J: TRBJ2-2
V: TRBV6-2/TRBV6-3
CDR3: CASSYSQAANTGELFF

J: TRBJ2-2
V: TRBV14
CDR3: CASSHNTGELFF

J: TRBJ2-6
V: TRBV12-3/TRBV12-4
CDR3: CASRWGSGANVLTF

J: TRBJ2-2
V: TRBV6-1
CDR3: CASSLRGGQEHTGELFF

J: TRBJ2-2
V: TRBV9
CDR3: CASSVTTNTGELFF

J: TRBJ2-3
V: TRBV15
CDR3: CATSTWRGGLGTDTQYF

J: TRBJ2-5
V: TRBV24-1
CDR3: CASSRGPETQYF

J: TRBJ2-3
V: TRBV6-1
CDR3: CASRHPGQGTDTQYF

J: TRBJ1-5
V: TRBV7-8
CDR3: CASSSRQGRNQPQHF

J: TRBJ2-7
V: TRBV9
CDR3: CASSASGQGLYEQYF

J: TRBJ2-7
V: TRBV7-3
CDR3: CASSLEAGGYEQYF

J: TRBJ2-5
V: TRBV12-3/TRBV12-4
CDR3: CASSLPAQAETQYF

J: TRBJ2-7
V: TRBV20-1
CDR3: CSAPDSYEQYF

J: TRBJ2-7
V: TRBV6-2/TRBV6-3
CDR3: CASSYDPDLSYEQYF

J: TRBJ2-7
V: TRBV6-1
CDR3: CASRSSGRPYEQYF

J: TRBJ2-2
V: TRBV6-2/TRBV6-3
CDR3: CASSYPTLGKRENTGELFF

J: TRBJ1-1
V: TRBV11-3
CDR3: CASSQHTGDTEAFF

J: TRBJ1-1
V: TRBV15
CDR3: CATSRVGTEAFF

J: TRBJ2-5
V: TRBV12-3/TRBV12-4
CDR3: CASSRTRETQYF

J: TRBJ1-1
V: TRBV12-3/TRBV12-4
CDR3: CASSPGGRNTEAFF